The 7 T cell receptor beta chains below were found in one sample sequenced in a study of early T cells in non-severe SARS-CoV-2 infection. Each CDR3 protein gets one entry after TCRdb re-called the 5' RACE reads with MiXCR. This repertoire shows 50,000 to 60,000 distinct CDR3 sequences, 5% to 7.5% found once; its top ten account for approximately 5.5%. This sample comprised whole blood, obtained at baseline. Receptors were obtained from an adult who was a healthcare worker with PCR-confirmed SARS-CoV-2 infection or an uninfected control (not recorded which).

This clonotype was found many times. The chain uses TRBV7-2 and TRBJ1-1, with TRBD1 matching 8 bases. Germline values: CDR1 SGHTA, CDR2 FQGNSA. With 6 bases clipped from V and 3 bases from J, the junction kept 6 bases outside the gene matches. The CDR3 sequence is 14 residues long. The CDR3 spells CASSRTGGYTEAFF. CDR3 in DNA: TGTGCCAGCAGTCGCACAGGGGGGTACACTGAAGCTTTCTTT.

This chain links TRBV3-1 with TRBJ2-4; 9 positions match TRBD2. The V gene's germline CDR1 is LGHDT and CDR2 YNNKEL (reference sequence). CDR3 length: 18 residues. The V segment lost 1 base and the J segment 0 bases; nucleotides outside the gene matches: 7. This CDR3 is CASSQGLAGGPAKNIQYF. The CDR3 DNA is TGTGCCAGCAGCCAAGGCCTGGCGGGGGGGCCAGCCAAAAACATTCAGTACTTC.

Many counts were recorded for this clonotype. V and J are TRBV29-1 and TRBJ1-3; 10 bases align to TRBD1. CDR3 length equals 14 residues. V lost 2 bases to trimming and J lost 6 bases; unmatched junction nucleotides: 4. The germline gives CDR1 SQVTM, CDR2 ANQGSEA. The CDR3 sequence: CSVEPGQGKNTIYF. The CDR3 DNA reads TGCAGCGTTGAACCGGGACAGGGGAAAAACACCATATATTTT. The full variable domain, with the rest looked up from reference TRBV29-1 and TRBJ1-3, is SAVISQKPSRDICQRGTSLTIQCQVDSQVTMMFWYRQQPGQSLTLIATANQGSEATYESGFVIDKFPISRPNLTFSTLTVSNMSPEDSSIYLCSVEPGQGKNTIYFGEGSWLTVV.

The chain has TRBV7-6 and TRBJ2-3; 8 bases are a match to TRBD2. Germline V lookup: CDR1 SGHVS, CDR2 FNYEAQ. The ends lost 8 bases at V and 0 bases at J; junction bases unmatched: 7. There are 15 residues in the CDR3. Written as DNA, the CDR3 is TGTGCCAGCTGGTGGGAGCGGGAGAGCACAGATACGCAGTATTTT. Protein: CASWWERESTDTQYF.

A few counts support this clonotype. V is TRBV7-2 and J is TRBJ1-3; perhaps TRBD1 as D (5 bases). Germline V gene data show CDR1 as SGHTA and CDR2 as FQGNSA. V was shortened by 5 bases and J by 0 bases, with 11 bases between the two germline ends. The CDR3 spans 15 residues. The CDR3 nucleotides read TGTGCCAGCAGCCGACAGCTTTACTCTGGAAACACCATATATTTT. Translation gives CASSRQLYSGNTIYF.

This clonotype was detected many times. The V and J genes are TRBV29-1 and TRBJ1-2; a possible D gene is TRBD1 (5 bases). Germline CDR1 SQVTM, CDR2 ANQGSEA. V was cut by 5 bases and J by 7 bases, with 14 bases left in between. This CDR3 spans 12 amino acids. In DNA, the CDR3 is TGCAGCGTTACTGCGGGGGATCTTGGCTACACCTTC. Its translation is CSVTAGDLGYTF.

The sample holds many counts of this clonotype. V usage is TRBV7-9 and J usage is TRBJ2-1; the match to TRBD1 covers 7 bases. This CDR3 is 14 amino acids long. V shed 5 bases and J 8 bases; nucleotides not matched to a gene: 9. Per the germline V gene, CDR1 is SEHNR and CDR2 is FQNEAQ (reference sequence). This CDR3 is CASSPRQGRDEQFF. The CDR3 DNA is TGTGCCAGCAGCCCACGACAGGGACGGGATGAGCAGTTCTTC.